What follows is one T cell receptor (beta chain) and its context. Its antigen is unidentified. This entry is derived from a study of CD8 T cells in ankylosing spondylitis. Study-level points and caveats: Earlier studies detected some motif variants in reactive arthritis synovial fluid and blood. The disease-linked clones had a CD8+ phenotype and low blood frequencies. Blood from ankylosing spondylitis patients appeared to carry a characteristic eight-variant TCR beta motif.

Scientists made TCR beta libraries using quantitative 5'-RACE with molecular barcodes. TCRdb re-analysed the 5' RACE reads in MiXCR, keeping a single row per CDR3 protein. The sample contains under 950,000 distinct CDR3 sequences, 15% to 20% of which appear only once. There are 12 residues in the CDR3. Trimming removed 3 bases at V and 6 bases at J, with 8 bases between. The germline V gene encodes CDR1 SEHNR and CDR2 FQNEAQ (reference sequence). The receptor was derived from a male donor with ankylosing spondylitis. Sample: blood, either unsorted or a sorted T cell fraction (not recorded which). The rearrangement uses TRBV7-9 and TRBJ1-2; unclear D gene. The CDR3 DNA reads TGTGCCAGCAGCTTGTCAGATCATGGCTACACCTTC. It yields the protein CASSLSDHGYTF.